The 22 T cell receptor beta chains in this list originate from one sample, sequenced in a study of blood T cell repertoires in COVID-19. Assay: immunoSEQ multiplex PCR; the TCRdb copy retains only in-frame clones and omits some. Among 55,000 to 65,000 clones listed, 91% were seen once. The source material was peripheral blood. The receptors come from a human donor in a cohort sampled during active COVID-19.

This clone was picked up one time. A read error may account for a junction end that differs from germline. The J gene is TRBJ2-2, the V gene TRBV29-1, with 7 bases fitting TRBD1. In germline, CDR1 is SQVTM, CDR2 ANQGSEA. The CDR3 has 14 amino acids. The CDR3 bases are TGCAGCGTGGAAGTGACAGGGCACACCGGGGAGCTGTTTTTT. This sequence encodes CSVEVTGHTGELFF.

The chain combines TRBV2 with TRBJ2-1; TRBD1 matches at 8 bases. Trimming removed 6 bases from V and 3 bases from J; junction bases left unmatched: 7. CDR1 and CDR2 from the germline V gene are SNHLY and FYNNEI. The CDR3 extends over 15 amino acids. The CDR3 loop reads CASRRTRGLYNEQFF. CDR3 in DNA: TGTGCCAGCAGGAGAACCAGGGGGCTCTACAATGAGCAGTTCTTC.

The V call is TRBV19, the J call TRBJ2-1; 10 bases line up with TRBD1. Unmatched junction bases numbered 11, after V lost 6 bases and J lost 9 bases. From germline, CDR1 is LNHDA and CDR2 SQIVND (reference sequence). The CDR3 totals 15 residues. CDR3 sequence reads: CASRNRDRGFVEQFF. The DNA for the CDR3 is TGTGCCAGTAGAAACCGGGACAGGGGTTTCGTTGAGCAGTTCTTC.

The chain recombines TRBV7-3 with TRBJ2-1, with 9 bases matching TRBD1. There are 16 residues in the CDR3. Germline CDR1 is SGHTA and CDR2 is FQGTGA. Unmatched junction bases numbered 15, after V lost 5 bases and J lost 10 bases. This CDR3 reads CASSKEAGQGLWEQFF. The CDR3 nucleotides read TGTGCCAGCAGCAAAGAGGCGGGACAGGGACTATGGGAGCAGTTCTTC.

The chain is built from TRBV28 and TRBJ2-1; D not resolved. CDR1 MDHEN and CDR2 SYDVKM come from the germline V gene. Trimming stripped 4 bases from V and 7 bases from J, with 5 bases between. CDR3 length: 11 residues. CDR3: CASSSGNEQFF. The CDR3 bases are TGTGCCAGCAGTTCGGGTAATGAGCAGTTCTTC.

This clone showed up just once. This chain connects TRBV6-5 to TRBJ1-2, with TRBD1 matching 8 bases. Germline V lookup: CDR1 MNHEY, CDR2 SVGAGI. V lost 2 bases and J lost 1; bases outside the gene matches: 3. This CDR3 comprises 15 residues. The DNA of the CDR3 is TGTGCCAGCAGTTACCTGGACAGGGTTAACTATGGCTACACCTTC. As protein: CASSYLDRVNYGYTF.

This clone was picked up one time. This chain links TRBV5-1 with TRBJ2-3, with D uncertain. This CDR3 spans 15 amino acids. In germline, CDR1 is SGHRS, CDR2 YFSETQ. Deletions cut 6 bases from V and 2 bases from J, with 16 bases between. The CDR3 DNA sequence: TGCGCCAGCACTCAGCGCGCCCACAACACAGATACGCAGTATTTT. Residues: CASTQRAHNTDTQYF. Full variable domain (remainder filled in from reference TRBV5-1 and TRBJ2-3): KAGVTQTPRYLIKTRGQQVTLSCSPISGHRSVSWYQQTPGQGLQFLFEYFSETQRNKGNFPGRFSGRQFSNSRSEMNVSTLELGDSALYLCASTQRAHNTDTQYFGPGTRLTVL.

The rearrangement links TRBV6-5 to TRBJ2-5; 9 nucleotides line up with TRBD1. The CDR3 consists of 15 residues. V shed 4 bases, J shed 4 bases, and the junction held 7 bases outside the gene matches. Germline V CDR1 and CDR2: MNHEY, SVGAGI. CDR3 bases: TGTGCCAGCAGTTGGGGACAGGGAGGATCAGAGACCCAGTACTTC. Translating it yields CASSWGQGGSETQYF.

The chain joins TRBV7-9 to TRBJ1-3, with 8 positions matching TRBD1. V gave up 5 bases and J gave up 4 bases; unmatched junction bases: 4. The CDR3 sequence is 14 residues long. Germline V gives CDR1 SEHNR, CDR2 FQNEAQ (reference sequence). The CDR3 nucleotides read TGTGCCAGCAGCGCGGACAGGGAAGGAAACACCATATATTTT. It translates to CASSADREGNTIYF.

This clone was detected once. The V call is TRBV12-3 or TRBV12-4, the J call TRBJ1-5; maybe TRBD1 (6 bases). V lost 7 bases and J 9 bases, leaving 13 bases between the germline ends. The CDR3 is made up of 12 amino acids. The CDR3 reads CASNDRFGPQHF. The DNA of the CDR3 is TGTGCCAGCAATGACAGGTTTGGGCCCCAGCATTTT.

The chain has TRBV9 and TRBJ1-1; 8 bases align to TRBD1. J gave up 5 bases and V 2 bases, and 2 bases lay outside the gene matches. Germline V lookup: CDR1 SGDLS, CDR2 YYNGEE. CDR3 length: 13 residues. CDR3 sequence: CASSVTGGTEAFF. Here the CDR3 DNA reads TGTGCCAGCAGCGTTACAGGGGGAACTGAAGCTTTCTTT.

V usage is TRBV18 and J usage is TRBJ2-1; TRBD2 agrees at 11 bases. The V and J ends lost 4 bases and 6 bases, in that order; junction bases with no gene match: 5. CDR3 length: 15 residues. Germline assignment: CDR1 KGHSH and CDR2 LQKENI. The CDR3, as DNA: TGTGCCAGCTCACGGGGACTAGCGGTAAGCAATGAGCAGTTCTTC. Translated, it gives CASSRGLAVSNEQFF.

This clone turned up a few times. The gene calls are TRBV7-6 and TRBJ1-5; 12 bases are a match to TRBD1. Germline loops: CDR1 SGHVS, CDR2 FNYEAQ. This CDR3 spans 16 amino acids. V was pared by 1 base and J by 6 bases, with 4 bases of the junction left unmatched. The DNA for the CDR3 is TGTGCCAGCAGCTTAGAGGGGACAGGGGGCCCTCAGCCCCAGCATTTT. It translates to CASSLEGTGGPQPQHF.

The chain combines TRBV28 with TRBJ2-3, with D perhaps matching TRBD1 (7 bases). V gave up 4 bases and J gave up 0 bases, with 11 bases separating them. CDR3 length: 15 residues. Germline V gene sequence: CDR1 MDHEN, CDR2 SYDVKM. CDR3 protein: CASSSQGGSTDTQYF. CDR3 coding DNA: TGTGCCAGCAGTTCCCAGGGGGGAAGCACAGATACGCAGTATTTT.

The chain carries TRBV5-1 and TRBJ1-1, with 10 bases matching TRBD1. V trimming: 0 bases; J trimming: 4 bases; junction bases outside the gene matches: 6. The CDR3 has 16 amino acids. Per the germline V gene, CDR1 is SGHRS and CDR2 is YFSETQ. CDR3 amino acids: CASSLEGQGRSTEAFF. CDR3 sequence (DNA): TGCGCCAGCAGCTTGGAGGGACAGGGGAGATCCACTGAAGCTTTCTTT. Based on the CDR3 plus reference TRBV5-1 and TRBJ1-1, the full variable domain is KAGVTQTPRYLIKTRGQQVTLSCSPISGHRSVSWYQQTPGQGLQFLFEYFSETQRNKGNFPGRFSGRQFSNSRSEMNVSTLELGDSALYLCASSLEGQGRSTEAFFGQGTRLTVV.

The V gene is TRBV9, the J gene TRBJ1-2, with 8 bases identical to TRBD1. With V trimmed by 0 bases and J by 8 bases, 6 bases remained unmatched. The CDR3 runs 14 residues. Germline CDR1 is SGDLS and CDR2 is YYNGEE. The CDR3 protein is CASSVEAGGRGYTF. The CDR3 DNA reads as TGTGCCAGCAGCGTAGAGGCAGGGGGCAGGGGCTACACCTTC.

This chain joins TRBV24-1 and TRBJ1-2; TRBD1 matches at 12 bases. Unmatched junction bases numbered 12, after V lost 4 bases and J lost 7 bases. This CDR3 comprises 17 residues. Germline CDR1 reads KGHDR; CDR2 reads SFDVKD. Here the CDR3 reads CATSDSGTGGDFFGYTF. The CDR3 coding sequence is TGTGCCACCAGTGACTCCGGGACAGGGGGCGATTTTTTTGGCTACACCTTC.

The rearrangement uses TRBV2 and TRBJ2-7; 8 bases agree with TRBD1. This CDR3 contains 16 residues. The V gene end was trimmed by 6 bases and the J gene end by 4 bases; junction bases not matched to a gene: 14. Germline V CDR1 and CDR2: SNHLY, FYNNEI. The CDR3 here is CASRENLQGDRYEQYF. CDR3 coding DNA: TGTGCCAGCAGAGAAAACTTACAGGGGGACAGATACGAGCAGTACTTC.

The genes are TRBV2 and TRBJ2-7, with D perhaps matching TRBD2 (5 bases). The CDR3 consists of 14 residues. The V gene's germline CDR1 is SNHLY and CDR2 FYNNEI. V lost 4 bases and J lost 5, with 15 bases in between. CDR3 nucleotides: TGTGCCAGCAGTGGGCTGGGAGTAGGCAACGAGCAGTACTTC. This codes for CASSGLGVGNEQYF.

CDR3 region: CASSLNWRDEAFF. DNA for the CDR3: TGTGCCAGCAGCTTAAATTGGCGGGATGAAGCTTTCTTT. The chain couples TRBV7-9 to TRBJ1-1; the D is unclear. From germline, CDR1 is SEHNR and CDR2 FQNEAQ (reference sequence). With 2 bases removed from V and 7 bases from J, the gap between germline ends came to 11 bases. The CDR3 loop spans 13 amino acids. Supplemented by reference TRBV7-9 and TRBJ1-1, the full variable domain reads DTGVSQNPRHKITKRGQNVTFRCDPISEHNRLYWYRQTLGQGPEFLTYFQNEAQLEKSRLLSDRFSAERPKGSFSTLEIQRTEQGDSAMYLCASSLNWRDEAFFGQGTRLTVV.

For this clone: Other DNA sequences of this sample code for an identical CDR3. The chain joins TRBV5-5 to TRBJ1-1, with 7 bases matching TRBD1. V trimming: 5 bases; J trimming: 6 bases; junction bases outside the gene matches: 7. The CDR3 consists of 13 residues. Germline lookup yields CDR1 SGHKS and CDR2 YYEKEE (reference sequence). The CDR3 spells CASSSGGWAEAFF. The CDR3 nucleotides are TGTGCCAGCAGTTCAGGGGGTTGGGCTGAAGCTTTCTTT.

About this clone: At the DNA level, this CDR3 is encoded by other sequences in the same sample as well. The rearrangement links TRBV27 to TRBJ1-2; 7 bases are shared with TRBD1. V dropped 4 bases and J dropped 7; count of bases not matched to a gene: 6. Germline CDR1 and CDR2: MNHEY and SMNVEV (reference sequence). The CDR3 spans 13 residues. CDR3 sequence reads: CASSSVTGIGYTF. CDR3 nucleotide sequence: TGTGCCAGCAGTTCCGTGACAGGGATTGGCTACACCTTC.